This T cell receptor (beta chain) was profiled in a study of identical twins. In this sample, this clonotype turned up a few times. What it recognizes is unknown. General study results and limits: Low generation-probability sequences were in excess among twin-shared out-of-frame alpha sequences. Models predicted too little out-of-frame TCR alpha sharing in monozygotic twins.

Germline lookup yields CDR1 DFQATT and CDR2 SNEGSKA (reference sequence). The junction had 3 bases not matched to a gene; V was cut back by 2 bases and J by 4 bases. The CDR3 runs 14 residues. A universal primer site was added by template switching, and unique molecular identifiers were carried by the cDNA. A single record per CDR3 protein comes from TCRdb applying MiXCR to the 5' RACE reads. The table has about 250,000 distinct CDR3 sequences, 7.5% seen once; the top ten hold over 5%. This sample also appeared in a second study, on yellow fever vaccine responses in identical twins.

The sequenced sample consisted of CD8+ T cells sorted from blood. The chain has TRBV20-1 and TRBJ2-1, with 9 bases aligning to TRBD2. This TCR came from a woman in her late teens or twenties in good health. This CDR3 is CSARRLAGYNEQFF. CDR3 bases: TGCAGTGCTAGAAGGCTAGCGGGATACAATGAGCAGTTCTTC.